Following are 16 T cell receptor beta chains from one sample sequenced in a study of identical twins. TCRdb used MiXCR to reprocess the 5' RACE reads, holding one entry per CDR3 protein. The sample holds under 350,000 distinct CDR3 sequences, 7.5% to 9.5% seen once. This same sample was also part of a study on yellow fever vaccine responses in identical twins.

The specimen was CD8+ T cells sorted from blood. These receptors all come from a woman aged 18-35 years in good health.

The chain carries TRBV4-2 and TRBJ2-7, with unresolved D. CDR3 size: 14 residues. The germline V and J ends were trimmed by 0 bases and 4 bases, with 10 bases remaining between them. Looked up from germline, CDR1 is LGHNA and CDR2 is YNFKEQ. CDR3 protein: CASSQDLQLYEQYF. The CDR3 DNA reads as TGTGCCAGCAGCCAAGATCTCCAGTTGTACGAGCAGTACTTC.

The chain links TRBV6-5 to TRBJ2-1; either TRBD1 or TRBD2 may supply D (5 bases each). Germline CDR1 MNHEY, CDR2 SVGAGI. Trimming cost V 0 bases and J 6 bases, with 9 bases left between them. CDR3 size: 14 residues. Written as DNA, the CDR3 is TGTGCCAGCAGTTACTCGAGGGGTTTCAATGAGCAGTTCTTC. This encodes CASSYSRGFNEQFF.

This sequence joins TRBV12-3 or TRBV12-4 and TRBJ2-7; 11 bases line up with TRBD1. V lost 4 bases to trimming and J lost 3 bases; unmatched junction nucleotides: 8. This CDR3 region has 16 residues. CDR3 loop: CASSSDWTGGHYEQYF. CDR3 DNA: TGTGCCAGCAGTTCGGACTGGACAGGGGGCCACTACGAGCAGTACTTC.

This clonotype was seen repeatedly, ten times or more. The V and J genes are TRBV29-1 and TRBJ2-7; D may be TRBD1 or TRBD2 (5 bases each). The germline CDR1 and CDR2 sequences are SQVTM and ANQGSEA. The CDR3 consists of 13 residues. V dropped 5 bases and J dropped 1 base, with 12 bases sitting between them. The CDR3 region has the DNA TGCAGCGTTCTGCAGGGAGAGTCCTACGAGCAGTACTTC. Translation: CSVLQGESYEQYF.

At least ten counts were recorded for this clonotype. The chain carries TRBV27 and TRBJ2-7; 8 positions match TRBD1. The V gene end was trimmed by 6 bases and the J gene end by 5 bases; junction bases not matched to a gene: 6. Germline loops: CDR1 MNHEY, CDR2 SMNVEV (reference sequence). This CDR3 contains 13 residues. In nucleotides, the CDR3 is TGTGCCAGCAGAGGACAGGGTAGTAACGAGCAGTACTTC. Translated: CASRGQGSNEQYF.

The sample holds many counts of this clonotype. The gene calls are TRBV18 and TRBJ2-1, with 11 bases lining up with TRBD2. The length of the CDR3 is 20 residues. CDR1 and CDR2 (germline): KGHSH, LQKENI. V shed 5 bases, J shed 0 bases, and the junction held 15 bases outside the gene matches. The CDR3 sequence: CASSILLAGALRSSYNEQFF. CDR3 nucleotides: TGTGCCAGCTCAATATTACTAGCGGGAGCTTTAAGAAGCTCCTACAATGAGCAGTTCTTC.

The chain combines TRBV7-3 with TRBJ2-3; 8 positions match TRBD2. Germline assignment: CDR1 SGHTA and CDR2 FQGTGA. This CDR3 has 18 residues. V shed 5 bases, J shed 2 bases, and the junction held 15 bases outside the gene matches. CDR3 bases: TGTGCCAGCAGCCCCGTGGCGTTGCGGGGGGCCGACACAGATACGCAGTATTTT. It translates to CASSPVALRGADTDTQYF.

The CDR3 DNA reads TGTGCCAGCAGTTTAGGGGGTCGTCCCTACGAGCAGTACTTC. Protein: CASSLGGRPYEQYF. This sequence joins TRBV27 and TRBJ2-7; D may match TRBD1 or TRBD2 (5 bases each). The V gene's germline CDR1 is MNHEY and CDR2 SMNVEV (reference sequence). With 2 bases removed from V and 2 bases from J, the gap between germline ends came to 10 bases. There are 14 residues in the CDR3.

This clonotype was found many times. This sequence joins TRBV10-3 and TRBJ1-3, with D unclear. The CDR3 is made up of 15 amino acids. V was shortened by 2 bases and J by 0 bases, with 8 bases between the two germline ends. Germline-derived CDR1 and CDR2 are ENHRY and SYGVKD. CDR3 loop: CAISEEGYSGNTIYF. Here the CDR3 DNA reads TGTGCCATCAGTGAGGAAGGTTACTCTGGAAACACCATATATTTT.

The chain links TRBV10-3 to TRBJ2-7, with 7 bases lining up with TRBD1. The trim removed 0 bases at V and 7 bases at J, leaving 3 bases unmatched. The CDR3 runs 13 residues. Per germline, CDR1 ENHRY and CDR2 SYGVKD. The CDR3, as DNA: TGTGCCATCAGTGAGTCCGGGACAGATGAGCAGTACTTC. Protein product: CAISESGTDEQYF.

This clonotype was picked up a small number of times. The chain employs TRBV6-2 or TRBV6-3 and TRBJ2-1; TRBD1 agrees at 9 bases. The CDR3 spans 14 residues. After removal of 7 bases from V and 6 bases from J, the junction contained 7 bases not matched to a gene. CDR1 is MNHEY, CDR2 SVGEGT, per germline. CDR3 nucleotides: TGTGCCAGCAAGGAACAGGGGGCTCTCAATGAGCAGTTCTTC. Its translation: CASKEQGALNEQFF.

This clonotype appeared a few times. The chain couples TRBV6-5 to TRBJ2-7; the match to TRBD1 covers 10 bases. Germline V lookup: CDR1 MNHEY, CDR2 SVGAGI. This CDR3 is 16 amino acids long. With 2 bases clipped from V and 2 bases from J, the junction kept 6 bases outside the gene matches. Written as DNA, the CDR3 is TGTGCCAGCAGTTACACGAGTGACAGGGGGCCCTACGAGCAGTACTTC. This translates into CASSYTSDRGPYEQYF.

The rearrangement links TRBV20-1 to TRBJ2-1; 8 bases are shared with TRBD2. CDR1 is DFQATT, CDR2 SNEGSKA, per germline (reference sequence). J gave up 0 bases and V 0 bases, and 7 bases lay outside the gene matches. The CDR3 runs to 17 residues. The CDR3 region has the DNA TGCAGTGCTAGAGATGGAAAGCGGGAGAGCTCCTACAATGAGCAGTTCTTC. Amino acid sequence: CSARDGKRESSYNEQFF.

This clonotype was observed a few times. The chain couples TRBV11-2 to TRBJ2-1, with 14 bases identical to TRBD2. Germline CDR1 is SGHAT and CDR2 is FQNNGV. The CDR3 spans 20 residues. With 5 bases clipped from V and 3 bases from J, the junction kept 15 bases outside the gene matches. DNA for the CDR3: TGTGCCAGCAGCGGGCCCCCGGGACTAGCGGGAGAGAGTGGCTACAATGAGCAGTTCTTC. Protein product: CASSGPPGLAGESGYNEQFF.

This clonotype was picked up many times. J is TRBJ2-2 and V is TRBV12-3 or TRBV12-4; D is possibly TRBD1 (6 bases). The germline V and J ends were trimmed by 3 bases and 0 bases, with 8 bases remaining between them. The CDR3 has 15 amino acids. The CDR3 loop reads CASSFTGSNTGELFF. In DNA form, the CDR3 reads TGTGCCAGCAGTTTCACAGGGTCGAACACCGGGGAGCTGTTTTTT.

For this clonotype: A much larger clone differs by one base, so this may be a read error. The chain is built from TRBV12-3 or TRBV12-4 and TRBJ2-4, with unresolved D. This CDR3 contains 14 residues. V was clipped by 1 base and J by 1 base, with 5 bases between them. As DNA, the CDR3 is TGTGCCAGCAGTTTAGACGGGGCCAAAAACATTCAGTACTTC. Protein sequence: CASSLDGAKNIQYF.